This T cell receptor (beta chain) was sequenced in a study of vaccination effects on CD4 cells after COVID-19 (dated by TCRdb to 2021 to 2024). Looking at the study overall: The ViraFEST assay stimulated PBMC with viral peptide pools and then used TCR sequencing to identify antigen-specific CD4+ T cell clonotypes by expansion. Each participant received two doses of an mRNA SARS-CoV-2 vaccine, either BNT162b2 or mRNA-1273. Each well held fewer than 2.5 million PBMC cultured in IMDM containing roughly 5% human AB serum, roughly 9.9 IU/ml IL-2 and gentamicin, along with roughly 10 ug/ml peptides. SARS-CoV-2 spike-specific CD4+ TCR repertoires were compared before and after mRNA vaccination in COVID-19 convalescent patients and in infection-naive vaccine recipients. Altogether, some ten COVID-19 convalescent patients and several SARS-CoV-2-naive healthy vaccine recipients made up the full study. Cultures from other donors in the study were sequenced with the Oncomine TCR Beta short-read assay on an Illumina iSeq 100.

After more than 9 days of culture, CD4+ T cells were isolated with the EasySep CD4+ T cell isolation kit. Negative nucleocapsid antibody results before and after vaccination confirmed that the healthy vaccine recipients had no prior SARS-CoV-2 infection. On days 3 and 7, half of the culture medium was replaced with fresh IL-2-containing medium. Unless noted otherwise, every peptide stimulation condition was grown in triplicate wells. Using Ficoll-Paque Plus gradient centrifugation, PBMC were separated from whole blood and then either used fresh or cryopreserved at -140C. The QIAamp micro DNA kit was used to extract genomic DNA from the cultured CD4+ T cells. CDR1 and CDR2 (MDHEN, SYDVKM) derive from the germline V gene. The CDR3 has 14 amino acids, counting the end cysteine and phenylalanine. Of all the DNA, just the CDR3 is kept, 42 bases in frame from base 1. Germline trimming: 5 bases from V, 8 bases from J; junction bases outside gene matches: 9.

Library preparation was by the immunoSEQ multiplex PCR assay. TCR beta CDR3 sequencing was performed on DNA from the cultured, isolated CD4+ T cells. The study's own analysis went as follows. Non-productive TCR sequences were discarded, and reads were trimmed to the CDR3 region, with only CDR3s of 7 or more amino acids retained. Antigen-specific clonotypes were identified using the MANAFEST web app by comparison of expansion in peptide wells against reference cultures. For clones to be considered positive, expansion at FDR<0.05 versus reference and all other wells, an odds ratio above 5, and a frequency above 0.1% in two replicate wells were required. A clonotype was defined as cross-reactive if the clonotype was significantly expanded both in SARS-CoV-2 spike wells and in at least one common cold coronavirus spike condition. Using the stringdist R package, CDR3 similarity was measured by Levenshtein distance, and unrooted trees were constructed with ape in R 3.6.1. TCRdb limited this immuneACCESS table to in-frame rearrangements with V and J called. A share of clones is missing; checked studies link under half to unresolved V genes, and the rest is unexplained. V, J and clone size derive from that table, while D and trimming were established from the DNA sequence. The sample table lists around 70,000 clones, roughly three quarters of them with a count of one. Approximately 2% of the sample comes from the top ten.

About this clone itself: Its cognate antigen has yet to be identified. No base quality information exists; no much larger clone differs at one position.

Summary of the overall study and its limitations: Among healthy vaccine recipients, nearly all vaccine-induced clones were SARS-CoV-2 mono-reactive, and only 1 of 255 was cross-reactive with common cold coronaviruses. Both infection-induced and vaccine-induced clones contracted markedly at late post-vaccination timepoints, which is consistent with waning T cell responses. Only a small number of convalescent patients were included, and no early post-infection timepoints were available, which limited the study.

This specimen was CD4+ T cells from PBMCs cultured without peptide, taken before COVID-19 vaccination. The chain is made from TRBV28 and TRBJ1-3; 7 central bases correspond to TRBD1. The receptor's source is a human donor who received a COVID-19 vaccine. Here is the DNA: TGTGCCAGCAGTAAGAGACAGGGCCAAGACACCATATATTTT. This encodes CASSKRQGQDTIYF.